The rows below give T cell receptor beta chains drawn from one sample of a study of cytomegalovirus exposure and HLA in healthy donors. Clones were sequenced by immunoSEQ multiplex PCR, and TCRdb holds only the in-frame ones, with some missing. This sample has tens of thousands of clones, with about 71% found just once. Source material: PBMCs. These receptor sequences come from a woman in her forties or fifties in good health and CMV-seropositive. The CDR3 runs from the conserved cysteine through the conserved F or W. D genes are given only for firm matches. Clone size is not always given. Where it is, it says once, few, many or a class for expanded clones.

TRBV2	NA	NA	TRBJ1-2	TGTGCCAGCAGTGAAGCTCTCTGGGGCGCCTATGGCTACACCTTC	CASSEALWGAYGYTF
TRBV28	NA	NA	TRBJ1-2	TGTGCCAGCACCACTATGATGGCCGCCTATGGCTACACCTTC	CASTTMMAAYGYTF
TRBV19	NA	NA	TRBJ1-2	TGTGCCAGTATGGGAGATGGCTACACCTTC	CASMGDGYTF
TRBV5-5	NA	NA	TRBJ2-2	TGTGCCAGCAGCTGGAAGACCGGGTCCACCGGGGAGCTGTTTTTT	CASSWKTGSTGELFF
TRBV30	NA	NA	TRBJ1-1	TGTGCCTGGAGAGGGACTCTAAGAACTGAAGCTTTCTTT	CAWRGTLRTEAFF
TRBV4-3	NA	TRBD1	TRBJ1-2	TGCGCCAGCAGCCAAGATCTGGCCGGGACAGGGGACTATGGCTACACCTTC	CASSQDLAGTGDYGYTF
TRBV5-8	NA	NA	TRBJ2-5	TGTGCCAGCAGCTTGCGCGGGGAGACCCAGTACTTC	CASSLRGETQYF
TRBV7-6	few	NA	TRBJ2-1	TGTGCCAGCAGCTCGTCCGGGACATACAATGAGCAGTTCTTC	CASSSSGTYNEQFF
TRBV4-3	NA	TRBD1	TRBJ1-2	TGCGCCAGCAGCCAACGGAGGACAGGAGAAAACTATGGCTACACCTTC	CASSQRRTGENYGYTF
TRBV7-6	NA	NA	TRBJ2-5	TGTGCCAGCAGCCCCCGGGACCCGGGGGAAAGGCAGACCCAGTACTTC	CASSPRDPGERQTQYF